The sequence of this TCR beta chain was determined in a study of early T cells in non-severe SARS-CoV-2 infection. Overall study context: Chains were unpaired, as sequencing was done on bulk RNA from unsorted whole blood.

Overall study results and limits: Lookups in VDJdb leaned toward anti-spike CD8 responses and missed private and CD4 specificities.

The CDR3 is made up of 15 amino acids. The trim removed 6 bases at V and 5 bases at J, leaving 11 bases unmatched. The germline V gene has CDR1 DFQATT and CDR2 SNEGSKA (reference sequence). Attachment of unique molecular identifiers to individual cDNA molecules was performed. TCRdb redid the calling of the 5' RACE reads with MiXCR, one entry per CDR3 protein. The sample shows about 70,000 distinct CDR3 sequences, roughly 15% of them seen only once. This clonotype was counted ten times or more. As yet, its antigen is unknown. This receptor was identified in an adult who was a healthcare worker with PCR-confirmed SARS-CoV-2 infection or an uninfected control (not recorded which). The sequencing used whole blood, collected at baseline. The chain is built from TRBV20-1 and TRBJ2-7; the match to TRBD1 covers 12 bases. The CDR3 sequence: CSASFRDRGRNEQYF. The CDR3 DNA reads TGCAGTGCCAGCTTCCGGGACAGGGGGCGGAACGAGCAGTACTTC.